Sequencing of this TCR beta chain was carried out in a study of preoperative IRX-2 immunotherapy in early breast cancer. Sample treatment: preoperative locoregional IRX-2 cytokine immunotherapy. Samples came from a phase Ib trial of preoperative locoregional IRX-2 cytokine immunotherapy. TCRdb's table, derived via immunoSEQ multiplex PCR, lists solely in-frame clones and lacks some. The repertoire includes under 30,000 clones, around 91% of them detected once, and roughly 9% sits in the top ten. Sequencing used tumor tissue, obtained after IRX-2 immunotherapy. This TCR was sampled from a human donor with breast cancer.

The CDR3: CASSEAGGNYNEQFF. The CDR3 DNA sequence: TGCGCCAGCAGTGAAGCTGGCGGTAATTACAATGAGCAGTTCTTC. The J gene is TRBJ2-1, the V gene TRBV10-1; D is unresolved. V was clipped by 3 bases and J by 4 bases, with 13 bases between them. The germline gives CDR1 WNHNN, CDR2 SYGVQD (reference sequence). The CDR3 sequence is 15 residues long.